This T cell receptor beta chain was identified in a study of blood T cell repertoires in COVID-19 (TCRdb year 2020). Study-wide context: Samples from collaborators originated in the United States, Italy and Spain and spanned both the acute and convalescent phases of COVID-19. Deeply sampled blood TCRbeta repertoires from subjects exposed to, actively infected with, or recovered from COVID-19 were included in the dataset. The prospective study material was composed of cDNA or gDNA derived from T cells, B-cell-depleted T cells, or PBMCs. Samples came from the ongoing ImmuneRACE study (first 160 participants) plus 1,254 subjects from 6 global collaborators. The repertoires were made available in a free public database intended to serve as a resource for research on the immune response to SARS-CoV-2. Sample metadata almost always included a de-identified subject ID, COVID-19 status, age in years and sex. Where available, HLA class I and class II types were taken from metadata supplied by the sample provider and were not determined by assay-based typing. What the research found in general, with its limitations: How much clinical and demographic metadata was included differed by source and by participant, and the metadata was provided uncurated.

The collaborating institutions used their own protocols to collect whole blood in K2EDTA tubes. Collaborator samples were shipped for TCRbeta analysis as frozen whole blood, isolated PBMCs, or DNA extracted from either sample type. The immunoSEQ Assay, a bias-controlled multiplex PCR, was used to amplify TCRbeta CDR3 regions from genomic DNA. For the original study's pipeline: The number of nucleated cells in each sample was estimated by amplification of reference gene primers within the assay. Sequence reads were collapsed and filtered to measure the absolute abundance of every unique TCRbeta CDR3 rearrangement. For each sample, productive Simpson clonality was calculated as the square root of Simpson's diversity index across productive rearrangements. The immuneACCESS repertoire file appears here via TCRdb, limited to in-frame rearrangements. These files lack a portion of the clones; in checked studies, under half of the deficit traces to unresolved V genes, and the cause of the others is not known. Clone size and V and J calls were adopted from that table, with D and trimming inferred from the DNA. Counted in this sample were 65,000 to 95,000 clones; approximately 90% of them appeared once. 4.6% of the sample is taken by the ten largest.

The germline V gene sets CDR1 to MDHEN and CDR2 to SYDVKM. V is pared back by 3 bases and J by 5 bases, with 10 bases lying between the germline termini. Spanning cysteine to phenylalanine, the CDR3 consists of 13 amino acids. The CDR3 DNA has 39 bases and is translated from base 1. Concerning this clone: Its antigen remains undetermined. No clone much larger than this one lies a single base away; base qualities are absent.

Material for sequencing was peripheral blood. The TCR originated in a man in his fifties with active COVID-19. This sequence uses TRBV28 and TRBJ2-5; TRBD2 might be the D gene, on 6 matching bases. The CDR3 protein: CASSFGGRETQYF. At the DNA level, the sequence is TGTGCCAGCAGTTTCGGGGGTCGTGAGACCCAGTACTTC.